Shown below are 13 T cell receptor beta chains from a single sample sequenced in a study of T cells in tumors after PD-1 blockade. The data were produced by immunoSEQ multiplex PCR, yet TCRdb's version contains in-frame clones alone and is incomplete. The table has 60,000 to 65,000 clones, approximately 79% seen once. The starting material was PBMCs, obtained after anti-PD-1 treatment. The receptors originated from a human donor with basal cell carcinoma.

The chain uses TRBV10-3 and TRBJ2-5; 10 bases line up with TRBD1. The V segment lost 6 bases and the J segment 2 bases; nucleotides outside the gene matches: 6. This CDR3 is built from 15 residues. Germline V gives CDR1 ENHRY, CDR2 SYGVKD. CDR3 sequence reads: CAISRDRGLQETQYF. CDR3 in DNA: TGTGCCATCAGCCGGGACAGGGGCCTTCAAGAGACCCAGTACTTC.

This chain connects TRBV21-1 to TRBJ2-1; TRBD2 is the table's D call, not checked against the DNA. TRBV21-1 is a pseudogene locus. CDR3 size: 16 residues. Here the CDR3 reads CASSNPTSGGDDEQFF. The CDR3 DNA is TGTGCCAGCAGCAATCCTACTAGCGGGGGGGATGATGAGCAGTTCTTC.

This rearrangement joins TRBV5-1 to TRBJ1-2, with D uncertain. The V end was cut by 1 base, the J end by 0 bases, with 7 bases between. CDR1 SGHRS and CDR2 YFSETQ come from the germline V gene. This CDR3 comprises 14 residues. CDR3 DNA: TGCGCCAGCAGCTTGAATGCGGCTAACTATGGCTACACCTTC. This sequence encodes CASSLNAANYGYTF.

The CDR3 reads CASSSASGGAETQYF. CDR3 DNA sequence: TGTGCCAGCAGTTCGGCTAGCGGGGGGGCCGAGACCCAGTACTTC. V gene TRBV6-6 combines with J gene TRBJ2-5; TRBD2 matches 12 bases. The CDR3 loop spans 15 amino acids. V lost 4 bases and J lost 5; bases outside the gene matches: 5. Germline CDR1 is MNHNY and CDR2 is SVGAGI (reference sequence).

The V and J genes are TRBV7-2 and TRBJ2-1; D may match TRBD1 or TRBD2 (6 bases each). This CDR3 comprises 14 residues. V was cut by 2 bases and J by 7 bases, with 12 bases left in between. CDR1 and CDR2 (germline): SGHTA, FQGNSA. The CDR3 sequence: CASSLRGAGNEQFF. The DNA for the CDR3 is TGTGCCAGCAGCTTAAGGGGGGCAGGGAATGAGCAGTTCTTC.

This sequence joins TRBV12-3 or TRBV12-4 and TRBJ2-2; 10 positions agree with TRBD1. Losses at the gene ends were 6 bases for V and 6 bases for J; bases not matched to a gene: 1. This CDR3 region has 13 residues. In DNA, the CDR3 is TGTGCCAGCAGCGGACAGGGGGCCGGGGAGCTGTTTTTT. Its translation: CASSGQGAGELFF.

The rearrangement joins TRBV10-3 to TRBJ1-5; possible D gene TRBD1, 5 bases. This CDR3 contains 17 residues. V lost 10 bases and J 0 bases, leaving 22 bases between the germline ends. Germline V lookup: CDR1 ENHRY, CDR2 SYGVKD. The chain's CDR3 is CASSGRGSAYSNQPQHF. In DNA, the CDR3 is TGTGCCAGTTCAGGGAGAGGGTCCGCTTATAGCAATCAGCCCCAGCATTTT.

The genes are TRBV6-2 or TRBV6-3 and TRBJ1-5; tentatively, D is TRBD1 (6 bases). The V end lost 4 bases, the J end lost 5 bases, and 12 bases lay between the germline ends. CDR3 length equals 14 residues. Germline-derived CDR1 and CDR2 are MNHEY and SVGEGT. The CDR3 protein is CASSSTGNDQPQHF. DNA of the CDR3: TGTGCCAGCAGTTCAACAGGGAACGATCAGCCCCAGCATTTT.

Remarks on this clone: Relative to the germline gene, one junction end is altered; a read error may explain this. The rearrangement joins TRBV5-1 to TRBJ2-1; D unresolved. The CDR3 is 12 residues long. The germline V gene encodes CDR1 SGHRS and CDR2 YFSETQ. CDR3 coding DNA: TGCGCCAGCAGCCCCGATGGCGTACCCGTGATCTTC. Translating gives CASSPDGVPVIF.

The rearrangement joins TRBV5-6 to TRBJ1-2; D possibly corresponds to TRBD1 (5 bases). V was clipped by 0 bases and J by 7 bases, with 10 bases between them. This CDR3 comprises 13 residues. Per germline, CDR1 SGHDT and CDR2 YYEEEE. CDR3 nucleotides: TGTGCCAGCAGCTTGGGCAGGGAAAGTGGCTACACCTTC. Its translation: CASSLGRESGYTF.

The chain recombines TRBV6-5 with TRBJ2-7; D unresolved. The V end lost 2 bases, the J end lost 0 bases, and 11 bases lay between the germline ends. The CDR3 spans 15 residues. CDR1 is MNHEY and CDR2 is SVGAGI in the germline V gene. CDR3 in amino acids: CASSYGALSSYEQYF. The CDR3 DNA follows: TGTGCCAGCAGTTACGGCGCATTAAGCTCCTACGAGCAGTACTTC.

The chain carries TRBV5-1 and TRBJ1-1; 10 nucleotides align to TRBD1. CDR1 and CDR2 (germline): SGHRS, YFSETQ. J gave up 3 bases and V 0 bases, and 2 bases lay outside the gene matches. This CDR3 is 15 amino acids long. The DNA of the CDR3 is TGCGCCAGCAGCTTGGCCGGACAGGGGGACACTGAAGCTTTCTTT. Translation gives CASSLAGQGDTEAFF.

The rearrangement uses TRBV18 and TRBJ2-2, with 10 nucleotides matching TRBD1. The CDR3 length is 19 residues. Germline-derived CDR1 and CDR2 are KGHSH and LQKENI. V shed 2 bases and J 4 bases; nucleotides not matched to a gene: 13. Here the CDR3 DNA reads TGTGCCAGCTCACCAACGAAGGGTCCCGGGACAGGGGCCACCGGGGAGCTGTTTTTT. It encodes CASSPTKGPGTGATGELFF.